This T cell receptor (beta chain) was documented in a study of blood T cell repertoires in COVID-19. Study in general: T cells, B-cell-depleted T cells, or PBMCs provided the cDNA or gDNA that served as material.

J lost 4 bases, V lost 5 bases, and 13 bases had no gene match. CDR3 length equals 16 residues. Germline V gene data show CDR1 as MNHEY and CDR2 as SVGEGT. Sequenced by immunoSEQ multiplex PCR; TCRdb stores in-frame clones only, minus some. Of about 320,000 clones listed, around nine tenths are singletons. Recovered Cohort 3 donors showed two negative PCRs, clearance, or symptom resolution. This clonotype was sampled from a man aged 60-69 years who had recovered from COVID-19. The source material was PBMCs or T cells enriched from blood (not recorded which). The rearrangement joins TRBV6-2 or TRBV6-3 to TRBJ2-7; 8 bases are a match to TRBD2. The DNA for the CDR3 is TGTGCCAGCAGTACCCCCTGGAGCGGGGGAAAGTACGAGCAGTACTTC. It is translated as CASSTPWSGGKYEQYF.